The 30 T cell receptor beta chains reported below all come from one sample, sequenced in a study of blood T cell repertoires in COVID-19. Assay used: immunoSEQ multiplex PCR; TCRdb lists only in-frame clones, some missing. Of about 260,000 clones in the sample, 75% to 90% were seen once. The material sequenced was peripheral blood. The source is a woman in her thirties or forties who had recovered from COVID-19.

The chain couples TRBV7-9 to TRBJ2-5, with 7 bases that match TRBD1. The length of the CDR3 is 14 residues. V shed 10 bases and J 3 bases; nucleotides not matched to a gene: 11. CDR1 is SEHNR, CDR2 FQNEAQ, per germline (reference sequence). CDR3: CATFSIRGKETQYF. The CDR3 nucleotides read TGTGCCACCTTTAGTATCAGGGGGAAAGAGACCCAGTACTTC.

V gene TRBV3-1 (or the pseudogene TRBV3-2) combines with J gene TRBJ2-3; TRBD1 is a possible D gene (5 bases). Germline lookup yields CDR1 LGHDT and CDR2 YNNKEL (reference sequence). V lost 3 bases, J lost 0 bases, and 10 bases lay in between. The CDR3 has 15 amino acids. CDR3 nucleotide sequence: TGTGCCAGCAGCCAGGGGCAGGTTAGCACAGATACGCAGTATTTT. Its protein product is CASSQGQVSTDTQYF.

The chain recombines TRBV10-3 with TRBJ1-6; 8 bases agree with TRBD1. V was clipped by 0 bases and J by 8 bases; unmatched bases: 0. Germline V gives CDR1 ENHRY, CDR2 SYGVKD. The length of the CDR3 is 14 residues. The CDR3 nucleotides read TGTGCCATCAGTGAGTCGGACAGGGATTCACCCCTCCACTTT. Its translation: CAISESDRDSPLHF.

The chain has TRBV5-6 and TRBJ2-1, with 7 bases lining up with TRBD2. With V trimmed by 0 bases and J by 7 bases, 16 bases remained unmatched. The CDR3 is 18 residues long. Germline V gene data show CDR1 as SGHDT and CDR2 as YYEEEE. CDR3: CASSLVLVATSRRNEQFF. For the CDR3, the DNA is TGTGCCAGCAGCTTGGTACTAGTGGCGACTAGCAGGAGGAATGAGCAGTTCTTC.

V usage is TRBV11-2 and J usage is TRBJ2-3; D possibly corresponds to TRBD2 (5 bases). V gave up 8 bases and J gave up 2 bases, with 17 bases separating them. The CDR3 is 15 residues long. The germline CDR1 and CDR2 sequences are SGHAT and FQNNGV. The CDR3 sequence is CASSLGFAVTDTQYF. The CDR3 nucleotides are TGTGCCAGCTCACTAGGGTTTGCTGTCACAGATACGCAGTATTTT.

The rearrangement links TRBV16 to TRBJ2-5; tentative D call: TRBD2 (6 bases). The germline V gene encodes CDR1 KGHSY and CDR2 FQNENV. This CDR3 has 14 amino acids. The V end was cut by 4 bases, the J end by 1 base, with 10 bases between. In DNA form, the CDR3 reads TGTGCCAGCAGCCCCCCCGGGGGCCAAGAGACCCAGTACTTC. Translation: CASSPPGGQETQYF. Full variable domain (remainder filled in from reference TRBV16 and TRBJ2-5): GEEVAQTPKHLVRGEGQKAKLYCAPIKGHSYVFWYQQVLKNEFKFLISFQNENVFDETGMPKERFSAKCLPNSPCSLEIQATKLEDSAVYFCASSPPGGQETQYFGPGTRLLVL.

CDR3 bases: TGTGCCAGCAGTTACGGGCAGGGGTTGAGCTATGGCTACACCTTC. This translates into CASSYGQGLSYGYTF. The gene calls are TRBV6-5 and TRBJ1-2, with D maybe TRBD1 (6 bases). This CDR3 region has 15 residues. Germline CDR1 is MNHEY and CDR2 is SVGAGI. V was trimmed by 2 bases and J by 4 bases, leaving 14 bases between them.

The V call is TRBV18, the J call TRBJ1-5, with TRBD1 matching 7 bases. Germline CDR1 KGHSH, CDR2 LQKENI. The CDR3 is 14 residues long. The V and J ends lost 3 bases and 10 bases, in that order; junction bases with no gene match: 9. The CDR3 coding sequence is TGTGCCAGCTCACCCCGGACAGGAATCGATCCCCAGCATTTT. This encodes CASSPRTGIDPQHF.

This chain joins TRBV3-1 (or the pseudogene TRBV3-2) and TRBJ2-7; D is uncertain. V was trimmed by 1 base and J by 0 bases, leaving 13 bases between them. The germline V gene has CDR1 LGHDT and CDR2 YNNKEL (reference sequence). The CDR3 is made up of 16 amino acids. The CDR3 nucleotides read TGTGCCAGCAGCCAAGGGCTAGGAAGACCCTCCTACGAGCAGTACTTC. Encoded protein: CASSQGLGRPSYEQYF.

This clone was observed once. The chain combines TRBV30 with TRBJ1-4, with 9 bases identical to TRBD1. Germline CDR1 GTSNPN, CDR2 SVGIG (reference sequence). V lost 5 bases, J lost 7 bases, and 8 bases stayed unmatched. The CDR3 loop spans 14 amino acids. In DNA, the CDR3 is TGTGCCTGGGGACAGGGGTTTAGGGTTGAAAAACTGTTTTTT. It is translated as CAWGQGFRVEKLFF.

The chain has TRBV2 and TRBJ1-1, with unresolved D. Germline CDR1 reads SNHLY; CDR2 reads FYNNEI. The V gene lost 9 bases and the J gene lost 1 base, with 9 bases spanning the gap. The CDR3 extends over 12 amino acids. The CDR3 loop is CASESPNTEAFF. CDR3 DNA sequence: TGTGCCAGTGAGTCGCCGAACACTGAAGCTTTCTTT.

The chain links TRBV18 to TRBJ1-4, with D possibly being TRBD1 (5 bases). The CDR3 runs 14 residues. Germline V gives CDR1 KGHSH, CDR2 LQKENI. The V end lost 3 bases, the J end lost 5 bases, and 10 bases lay between the germline ends. As DNA, the CDR3 is TGTGCCAGCTCACCGGGGCAGTTAAATGAAAAACTGTTTTTT. Translated: CASSPGQLNEKLFF.

The chain is built from TRBV6-5 and TRBJ1-2, with D maybe TRBD1 (6 bases). From germline, CDR1 is MNHEY and CDR2 SVGAGI. This CDR3 region has 16 residues. Trimming left V 4 bases short and J 6 bases short, with 21 bases between. CDR3 nucleotide sequence: TGTGCCAGCAGTTCCCAAAAACAGGGTGGGGTTAATGGCTACACCTTC. This encodes CASSSQKQGGVNGYTF.

The J gene is TRBJ2-1, the V gene TRBV12-5; 10 nucleotides align to TRBD2. This CDR3 is 18 amino acids long. V lost 7 bases, J lost 0 bases, and 12 bases stayed unmatched. Looked up from germline, CDR1 is LGHNT and CDR2 is FRNRAP. Here the CDR3 reads CASVFGSGGGSSYNEQFF. CDR3 coding DNA: TGTGCTAGTGTCTTTGGGAGCGGGGGGGGAAGCTCCTACAATGAGCAGTTCTTC.

This clone appeared a single time. The chain combines TRBV13 with TRBJ2-1; tentatively, D is TRBD2 (7 bases). V shed 4 bases and J shed 12 bases, with 10 bases lying between them. From germline, CDR1 is PRHDT and CDR2 FYEKMQ (reference sequence). The CDR3 runs 11 residues. Here the CDR3 reads CASSWGGGQFF. CDR3 DNA sequence: TGTGCCAGCAGCTGGGGAGGGGGGCAGTTCTTC.

V is TRBV27 and J is TRBJ2-5, with TRBD1 matching 7 bases. J gave up 2 bases and V 2 bases, and 5 bases lay outside the gene matches. Looked up from germline, CDR1 is MNHEY and CDR2 is SMNVEV (reference sequence). The CDR3 is made up of 15 amino acids. The CDR3 bases are TGTGCCAGCAGTTTACGGGACAGTATTCAAGAGACCCAGTACTTC. It is translated as CASSLRDSIQETQYF.

The chain has TRBV7-8 and TRBJ2-1, with TRBD1 identical over 7 bases. The V gene's germline CDR1 is SGHVS and CDR2 FQNEAQ. With 1 base clipped from V and 7 bases from J, the junction kept 7 bases outside the gene matches. The CDR3 sequence is 15 residues long. The chain's CDR3 is CASSLGYDRANEQFF. In DNA form, the CDR3 reads TGTGCCAGCAGCTTAGGATATGACAGGGCAAATGAGCAGTTCTTC.

The chain links TRBV18 to TRBJ2-7; perhaps TRBD1 as D (5 bases). The CDR3 sequence is 14 residues long. Germline V gene lookup returns CDR1 KGHSH and CDR2 LQKENI. Trimming removed 2 bases from V and 6 bases from J, with 14 bases in between. CDR3 DNA sequence: TGTGCCAGCTCACCATCAGTCCAGGGCCCCGAGCAGTACTTC. Its protein is CASSPSVQGPEQYF.

The chain joins TRBV19 to TRBJ1-2, with 7 bases matching TRBD1. The germline V gene encodes CDR1 LNHDA and CDR2 SQIVND (reference sequence). Trimming at V came to 3 bases and at J to 3 bases, leaving 1 base not matched to a gene. The CDR3 is 13 amino acids. The CDR3 loop reads CASSIDRDYGYTF. The CDR3 DNA sequence: TGTGCCAGTAGTATTGACAGGGACTATGGCTACACCTTC.

The sample holds a few counts of this clone. This chain links TRBV5-1 with TRBJ1-5; a possible D gene is TRBD1 (6 bases). The CDR3 covers 19 residues. The V gene lost 4 bases and the J gene lost 0 bases, with 23 bases spanning the gap. CDR1 is SGHRS and CDR2 is YFSETQ in the germline V gene. As DNA, the CDR3 is TGCGCCAGCAGCCCGGGGGGGCCCACAGACCCTTATAGCAATCAGCCCCAGCATTTT. Translated, it gives CASSPGGPTDPYSNQPQHF.

J is TRBJ1-2 and V is TRBV30, with a tentative D call TRBD1 (6 bases). The germline V and J ends were trimmed by 4 bases and 2 bases, with 11 bases remaining between them. The CDR3 loop spans 13 amino acids. Germline V gene lookup returns CDR1 GTSNPN and CDR2 SVGIG (reference sequence). DNA for the CDR3: TGTGCCTGGACAGGGGAGGGGAACTATGGCTACACCTTC. Its translation: CAWTGEGNYGYTF.

The genes are TRBV6-2 or TRBV6-3 and TRBJ1-5; D perhaps matches TRBD1 (5 bases). Germline loops: CDR1 MNHEY, CDR2 SVGEGT. V lost 6 bases to trimming and J lost 3 bases, with 12 bases between them. This CDR3 is built from 14 residues. The CDR3 nucleotides read TGTGCCAGCAGCCAGACAGTACTCAATCAGCCCCAGCATTTT. Amino acids: CASSQTVLNQPQHF.

V usage is TRBV29-1 and J usage is TRBJ1-2; D is possibly TRBD1 (6 bases). The CDR3 is 11 amino acids. CDR1 and CDR2 (germline): SQVTM, ANQGSEA. With 3 bases removed from V and 4 bases from J, the gap between germline ends came to 6 bases. The CDR3 bases are TGCAGCGTTGACAGGGGCTATGGCTACACCTTC. Its translation: CSVDRGYGYTF.

The CDR3 DNA reads TGCGCCAGCAGCTTGGTGACAGGCACTAATGAAAAACTGTTTTTT. Its translation is CASSLVTGTNEKLFF. This chain connects TRBV5-1 to TRBJ1-4, with D tentatively TRBD1 (6 bases). This CDR3 is built from 15 residues. V was clipped by 0 bases and J by 2 bases, with 8 bases between them. Germline V lookup: CDR1 SGHRS, CDR2 YFSETQ.

The chain carries TRBV30 and TRBJ2-2; D may be TRBD1 (6 bases). Germline CDR1 is GTSNPN and CDR2 is SVGIG (reference sequence). V was shortened by 0 bases and J by 6 bases, with 11 bases between the two germline ends. The CDR3 spans 14 residues. The CDR3 here is CAWSVQGSAGELFF. The CDR3 DNA reads as TGTGCCTGGAGTGTACAGGGAAGTGCCGGGGAGCTGTTTTTT.

The CDR3 nucleotides are TGTGCCAGCAGTCCTACCGGGACAGGGCAGGGCTACACCTTC. Translated, it gives CASSPTGTGQGYTF. This chain uses TRBV27 with TRBJ1-2, with 9 bases fitting TRBD1. The V and J ends lost 5 bases and 8 bases, in that order; junction bases with no gene match: 9. Germline V lookup: CDR1 MNHEY, CDR2 SMNVEV (reference sequence). The CDR3 runs to 14 residues.

This sequence joins TRBV6-5 and TRBJ1-2; TRBD1 agrees at 8 bases. Unmatched junction bases numbered 13, after V lost 7 bases and J lost 6 bases. CDR3 length: 15 amino acids. The germline V gene encodes CDR1 MNHEY and CDR2 SVGAGI. This CDR3 reads CASTVGPDRGHGYTF. DNA of the CDR3: TGTGCCAGCACCGTCGGGCCAGACAGGGGCCATGGCTACACCTTC.

The rearrangement links TRBV5-1 to TRBJ2-6; maybe TRBD1 (5 bases). In germline, CDR1 is SGHRS, CDR2 YFSETQ. Trimming shortened V by 0 bases and J by 4 bases, and 14 bases separated the two germline ends. The CDR3 runs to 17 residues. The CDR3: CASSLAFYRSGANVLTF. CDR3 nucleotide sequence: TGCGCCAGCAGCTTGGCCTTTTACAGGTCCGGGGCCAACGTCCTGACTTTC. Based on the CDR3 plus reference TRBV5-1 and TRBJ2-6, the full variable domain is KAGVTQTPRYLIKTRGQQVTLSCSPISGHRSVSWYQQTPGQGLQFLFEYFSETQRNKGNFPGRFSGRQFSNSRSEMNVSTLELGDSALYLCASSLAFYRSGANVLTFGAGSRLTVL.

The V gene is TRBV13, the J gene TRBJ1-3, with a tentative D call TRBD1 (5 bases). Germline CDR1 and CDR2: PRHDT and FYEKMQ (reference sequence). The CDR3 extends over 16 amino acids. V was trimmed by 4 bases and J by 4 bases, leaving 17 bases between them. The CDR3 protein is CASSWGEPEVGNTIYF. For the CDR3, the DNA is TGTGCCAGCAGCTGGGGGGAACCCGAAGTCGGAAACACCATATATTTT.

In regard to this clone: The same CDR3 is also encoded by other DNA sequences in this sample. V is TRBV7-9 and J is TRBJ1-2; no reliable D call. The CDR3 loop spans 13 amino acids. Germline-derived CDR1 and CDR2 are SEHNR and FQNEAQ (reference sequence). V lost 1 base to trimming and J lost 4 bases, with 7 bases between them. For the CDR3, the DNA is TGTGCCAGCAGCTTAGTGGGGAGCTATGGCTACACCTTC. This sequence encodes CASSLVGSYGYTF. Full variable domain (remainder filled in from reference TRBV7-9 and TRBJ1-2): DTGVSQNPRHKITKRGQNVTFRCDPISEHNRLYWYRQTLGQGPEFLTYFQNEAQLEKSRLLSDRFSAERPKGSFSTLEIQRTEQGDSAMYLCASSLVGSYGYTFGSGTRLTVV.